This TCR beta chain was sequenced in a study of shared clonotypes between healthy human individuals (dated by TCRdb to 2018 to 2021). With regard to the full study: The cohort included a few men and a couple of women between 18 and 49 years of age. Per donor, three plates each were used for CD4 naive and CD4 memory, two for CD8 naive, and one for CD8 memory. To estimate repertoire size and how much clonotypes are shared between individuals, the study performed deep sequencing of blood TCR repertoires from 4 to 6 healthy adults. Libraries were prepared and TCR repertoires were sequenced by different laboratories using diverse techniques, in order to increase sequencing depth and limit assay-specific biases. Between about 0.94 and 8.9 billion PBMCs per donor were obtained by leukapheresis. Results the study describes overall, beyond this receptor: Pairwise subsampling led to the expectation that sequencing depth would affect the degree of clonotype sharing among donors. Sampling was restricted to blood, and TCR repertoires in tissue are likely to differ from TCR repertoires in blood. Sharing across a few donors was observed for approximately 4.6% of naive CD4, under 4% of naive CD8, about 2.3% of memory CD4, and 0.4% of memory CD8 clonotypes. The small number of donors limited the genetic and exposure-history diversity represented. Larger estimated clonotype richness was generally found for naive subsets than for memory subsets. Clonotypes shared by all four sorted-subset donors showed higher generation probabilities than non-shared clonotypes. Even with the large sequencing depth, rarefaction of the sorted-subset datasets indicated that sequencing was incomplete.

CD8 naive samples were obtained by positive selection for CCR7 among CD45RO-negative cells, yielding a CD45RA+CCR7+ population from which TemRA cells were excluded. The donors were healthy, HIV-negative adults with no recently reported acute infections or vaccinations. Every donor was a Caucasian adult living in Nashville, Tennessee, USA. After blood collection by leukapheresis, PBMCs were isolated using Ficoll-Histopaque density gradient centrifugation and then cryopreserved in the vapor phase of liquid nitrogen. Analytical flow cytometry was used to check the purity and quantity of every magnetically sorted T cell population. Genomic DNA was isolated from each sorted fraction and quantified by UV absorbance on a Nanodrop 2000c. This clone was seen only once. Its target antigen remains unknown. Base qualities are not at hand, and no much larger clone is one base apart. Distinct nucleotide sequences in the sample also encode this CDR3.

V sheds 0 bases and J sheds 3 bases, leaving 7 bases between their ends. The CDR1 and CDR2 encoded by the germline V gene are SGHDT and YYEEEE. From cysteine to phenylalanine, the CDR3 is 13 amino acids long. The sequence is cut down to CDR3 DNA, 39 bases in frame from base 1. TCR CDR3 regions were amplified from genomic DNA by multiplex PCR using the deep immunoSEQ assay. Extracted genomic DNA from each cell subset was distributed evenly across all wells of several immunoSEQ 96-well plates, and each plate was treated as a replicate. Each replicate PCR for sorted subsets received around 210 ng genomic DNA, equal to 30,000 or so T cell genomes. The purified libraries were quantified using a Qubit 3.0 fluorometer, sized with a Bioanalyzer 2100, and then quantified again using the KAPA Library Quantification kit. Every immunoSEQ 96-well plate was sequenced on a dedicated single-read 150-cycle Illumina NextSeq 550 flow cell. The original pipeline was this. The immunoSEQ output contained only junctional sequences without quality scores, so filtering could not match that applied to full-length reads. Sequences were annotated with PyIR, a Python wrapper for IgBLAST v1.9, and V/J genes and CDR3 were assigned using IMGT germline references. Reads with weak V/J assignments (E-value above 1e-6), missing CDR3, stop codons, out-of-frame junctions, or ambiguous translated residues were removed. V3J clonotypes were defined as sequences sharing an identical inferred V gene, J gene, and CDR3 amino acid sequence. Percentage overlap between repertoires was computed as shared unique clonotypes divided by the size of the smaller repertoire. RTK rarefaction, the Chao1 estimator, and Recon v2.1 estimates of unobserved clonotypes were used to assess repertoire richness. For all TCRbeta clonotypes obtained by the gDNA method from four donors, generation probabilities were computed with OLGA. TCRdb took over this immuneACCESS table, retaining in-frame rearrangements with V and J assigned. Such tables are incomplete; in checked studies, under half of the missing clones stem from an unresolved V gene, and the remainder is unexplained. That table is the source of V, J and clone size, and D and trimming were worked out from the DNA. Within this sample are around 2,000,000 clones, with 85% to 95% of them counted one time only. Of the sample, over 1.5% is held by the ten largest clones.

The TCR sequence derives from a man between 18 and 29 years old in good health. Some clones in this sample may be carry-over from other donors' samples. This chain joins TRBV5-6 to TRBJ2-7, with no reliable assignment of the D segment. Sequencing was carried out using naive CD8+ T cells from PBMCs. This specimen's cell subset or site label, per the study, means: CD45RA+CCR7+. The CDR3 loop reads CASSLARGYEQYF. The nucleotide sequence reads TGTGCCAGCAGCTTGGCCAGAGGCTACGAGCAGTACTTC.